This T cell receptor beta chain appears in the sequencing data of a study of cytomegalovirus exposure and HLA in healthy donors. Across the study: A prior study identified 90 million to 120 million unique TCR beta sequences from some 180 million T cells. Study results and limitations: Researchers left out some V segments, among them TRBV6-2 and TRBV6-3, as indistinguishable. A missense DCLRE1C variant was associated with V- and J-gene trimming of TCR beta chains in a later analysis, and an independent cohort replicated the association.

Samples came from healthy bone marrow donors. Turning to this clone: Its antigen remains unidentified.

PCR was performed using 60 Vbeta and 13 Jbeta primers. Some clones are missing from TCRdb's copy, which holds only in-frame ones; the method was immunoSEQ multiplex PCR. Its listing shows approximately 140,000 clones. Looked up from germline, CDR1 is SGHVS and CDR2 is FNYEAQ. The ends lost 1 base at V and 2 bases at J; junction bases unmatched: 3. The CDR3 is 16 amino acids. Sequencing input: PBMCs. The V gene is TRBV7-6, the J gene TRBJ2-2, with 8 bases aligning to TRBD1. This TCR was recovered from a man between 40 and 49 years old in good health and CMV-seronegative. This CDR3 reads CASSLGQGANTGELFF. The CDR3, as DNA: TGTGCCAGCAGCTTAGGGCAGGGGGCTAACACCGGGGAGCTGTTTTTT.